These 18 T cell receptor beta chains share one sample of origin, sequenced in a study of cytomegalovirus exposure and HLA in healthy donors. The PCR had 60 Vbeta and 13 Jbeta primers. The method was immunoSEQ multiplex PCR; TCRdb's version includes in-frame clones alone and lacks a portion of them. The data show 180,000 or so clones, 76% seen once. Sample: PBMCs. All receptors come from a woman younger than 45 in good health and CMV-seropositive.

The chain employs TRBV30 and TRBJ2-7; 11 bases align to TRBD1. After removal of 0 bases from V and 3 bases from J, the junction contained 1 base not matched to a gene. CDR1 is GTSNPN and CDR2 is SVGIG in the germline V gene (reference sequence). This CDR3 has 14 amino acids. The CDR3 reads CAWSVGTGGYEQYF. The CDR3 coding sequence is TGTGCCTGGAGTGTAGGGACAGGGGGCTACGAGCAGTACTTC.

The rearrangement joins TRBV2 to TRBJ2-3; the match to TRBD2 covers 14 bases. From germline, CDR1 is SNHLY and CDR2 FYNNEI. V was clipped by 7 bases and J by 5 bases; unmatched bases: 11. The CDR3 loop spans 17 amino acids. The CDR3 protein is CASNLGLAGGRVDTQYF. The DNA of the CDR3 is TGTGCCAGCAACCTAGGACTAGCGGGGGGCAGGGTAGATACGCAGTATTTT. Variable domain in full (rest from reference TRBV2 and TRBJ2-3): EPEVTQTPSHQVTQMGQEVILRCVPISNHLYFYWYRQILGQKVEFLVSFYNNEISEKSEIFDDQFSVERPDGSNFTLKIRSTKLEDSAMYFCASNLGLAGGRVDTQYFGPGTRLTVL.

Regarding this clone: Other DNA sequences in this specimen translate into the identical CDR3. The genes are TRBV7-3 and TRBJ2-3; D is unclear. There are 13 residues in the CDR3. Trimming pared 5 bases from V and 0 bases from J, leaving 6 bases between. Germline values: CDR1 SGHTA, CDR2 FQGTGA. Written as DNA, the CDR3 is TGTGCCAGCAGCCCACATAGCACAGATACGCAGTATTTT. It yields the protein CASSPHSTDTQYF.

This clone has more than one count but fewer than ten. V gene TRBV4-1 combines with J gene TRBJ1-1; D gene ambiguous. The V and J ends lost 2 bases and 4 bases respectively, with 17 bases between them. Germline V gene sequence: CDR1 MGHRA, CDR2 YSYEKL. The CDR3 has 16 amino acids. CDR3 DNA sequence: TGCGCCAGCAGCCAATTATCTCTAAGGCGGCCCACTGAAGCTTTCTTT. It codes for CASSQLSLRRPTEAFF.

V gene TRBV7-9 combines with J gene TRBJ1-6; tentatively, D is TRBD1 (6 bases). This CDR3 is built from 16 residues. CDR1 and CDR2 from the germline V gene are SEHNR and FQNEAQ (reference sequence). V gave up 1 base and J gave up 6 bases, with 13 bases separating them. The CDR3 region is CASSLGSGGRNSPLHF. In DNA, the CDR3 is TGTGCCAGCAGCTTAGGAAGCGGGGGGCGTAATTCACCCCTCCACTTT.

The gene calls are TRBV19 and TRBJ2-2, with 8 bases lining up with TRBD2. Germline CDR1 is LNHDA and CDR2 is SQIVND (reference sequence). V was clipped by 5 bases and J by 3 bases; unmatched bases: 11. The CDR3 totals 17 residues. CDR3 sequence reads: CASSPYTGTRHTGELFF. CDR3 nucleotide sequence: TGTGCCAGTAGTCCCTATACCGGGACTAGGCACACCGGGGAGCTGTTTTTT.

The genes are TRBV27 and TRBJ1-1; maybe TRBD1 (5 bases). This CDR3 comprises 14 residues. V lost 3 bases, J lost 3 bases, and 11 bases lay in between. Looked up from germline, CDR1 is MNHEY and CDR2 is SMNVEV (reference sequence). The CDR3 here is CASSFGREDTEAFF. DNA of the CDR3: TGTGCCAGCAGTTTCGGCAGGGAGGACACTGAAGCTTTCTTT.

The chain joins TRBV20-1 to TRBJ2-7; weak D call: TRBD2 (5 bases). V lost 5 bases to trimming and J lost 6 bases, with 11 bases between them. Germline CDR1 is DFQATT and CDR2 is SNEGSKA (reference sequence). The CDR3 runs to 11 residues. CDR3 DNA sequence: TGCAGTGCTTTTACTGGGAGCGAGCAGTACTTC. Protein: CSAFTGSEQYF.

The chain employs TRBV30 and TRBJ1-5; 8 positions match TRBD1. Germline values: CDR1 GTSNPN, CDR2 SVGIG (reference sequence). Trimming cost V 1 base and J 5 bases; bases outside gene matches: 4. The CDR3 length is 14 residues. The chain's CDR3 is CAWSDLQGDQPQHF. In nucleotides, the CDR3 is TGTGCCTGGAGTGACCTACAGGGGGATCAGCCCCAGCATTTT.

The J gene is TRBJ2-7, the V gene TRBV6-5, with a possible D match to TRBD2 (7 bases). V was shortened by 2 bases and J by 0 bases, with 11 bases between the two germline ends. Germline-derived CDR1 and CDR2 are MNHEY and SVGAGI. The CDR3 runs to 15 residues. CDR3 DNA sequence: TGTGCCAGCAGTTACGGGGGGGGCTTCTCCTACGAGCAGTACTTC. Residues: CASSYGGGFSYEQYF.

J is TRBJ1-2 and V is TRBV19; a possible D gene is TRBD1 (6 bases). Trimming took off 10 bases at V and 4 bases at J, with 16 bases between the two ends. Looked up from germline, CDR1 is LNHDA and CDR2 is SQIVND (reference sequence). The CDR3 is 13 amino acids. The CDR3 coding sequence is TGTGCCACCTCCGAACAGGGCTCCTATGGCTACACCTTC. This translates into CATSEQGSYGYTF.

This clone was observed a few times. Mismatch with germline at one junction end may stem from a read error. The chain has TRBV7-9 and TRBJ2-2, with 7 nucleotides matching TRBD1. There are 14 residues in the CDR3. Germline CDR1 and CDR2: SEHNR and FQNEAQ (reference sequence). The CDR3 sequence: CSSSSYRGTGELFF. CDR3 nucleotides: TGTTCCAGCAGCTCATACAGGGGCACCGGGGAGCTGTTTTTT.

The V call is TRBV10-3, the J call TRBJ1-1, with TRBD1 matching over 9 bases. J lost 7 bases, V lost 8 bases, and 8 bases had no gene match. Germline CDR1 and CDR2: ENHRY and SYGVKD. This CDR3 has 13 amino acids. The CDR3 reads CAIAARTGDEAFF. The CDR3 DNA is TGTGCCATCGCGGCGAGGACAGGGGATGAAGCTTTCTTT.

V usage is TRBV5-6 and J usage is TRBJ1-2, with TRBD1 matching over 9 bases. This CDR3 region has 16 residues. The trim removed 3 bases at V and 8 bases at J, leaving 14 bases unmatched. The germline CDR1 and CDR2 sequences are SGHDT and YYEEEE. CDR3 residues: CASSSGGQGTLYGYTF. The CDR3 nucleotides are TGTGCCAGCAGCTCGGGAGGACAGGGGACTCTTTACGGCTACACCTTC.

The V call is TRBV7-9, the J call TRBJ1-2, with D perhaps TRBD1 (6 bases). Trimming stripped 5 bases from V and 3 bases from J, with 19 bases between. The CDR3 loop spans 16 amino acids. Per germline, CDR1 SEHNR and CDR2 FQNEAQ (reference sequence). CDR3 sequence reads: CASSPITGTSDYGYTF. In DNA form, the CDR3 reads TGTGCCAGCAGCCCTATAACAGGGACGTCAGACTATGGCTACACCTTC. The complete variable domain, with remaining parts taken from reference TRBV7-9 and TRBJ1-2, reads DTGVSQNPRHKITKRGQNVTFRCDPISEHNRLYWYRQTLGQGPEFLTYFQNEAQLEKSRLLSDRFSAERPKGSFSTLEIQRTEQGDSAMYLCASSPITGTSDYGYTFGSGTRLTVV.

The V call is TRBV4-3, the J call TRBJ2-1; 8 bases map to TRBD2. The CDR3 is 18 residues long. Trimming at V came to 0 bases and at J to 4 bases, leaving 11 bases not matched to a gene. The germline V gene encodes CDR1 LGHNA and CDR2 YSLEER. CDR3 sequence (DNA): TGCGCCAGCAGCCAAGAGGGGGGATCGGGGGGGCCTTACAATGAGCAGTTCTTC. As protein: CASSQEGGSGGPYNEQFF.

The V call is TRBV7-2, the J call TRBJ1-1, with 10 bases identical to TRBD1. Germline trimming cut 6 bases from V and 0 bases from J; bases unmatched to any gene: 7. From germline, CDR1 is SGHTA and CDR2 FQGNSA. This CDR3 is built from 16 residues. The CDR3 sequence is CASSLGQGKLNTEAFF. The DNA for the CDR3 is TGTGCCAGCAGTCTGGGACAGGGGAAATTGAACACTGAAGCTTTCTTT. Supplemented by reference TRBV7-2 and TRBJ1-1, the full variable domain reads GAGVSQSPSNKVTEKGKDVELRCDPISGHTALYWYRQSLGQGLEFLIYFQGNSAPDKSGLPSDRFSAERTGGSVSTLTIQRTQQEDSAVYLCASSLGQGKLNTEAFFGQGTRLTVV.

This clone occurred a few times. V and J are TRBV6-6 and TRBJ2-7, with D possibly TRBD2 on 6 matching bases. V was shortened by 6 bases and J by 2 bases, with 11 bases between the two germline ends. Germline CDR1 reads MNHNY; CDR2 reads SVGAGI (reference sequence). The CDR3 spans 13 residues. The CDR3 nucleotides are TGTGCCAGCAGCGCTAGCGTAGCCTACGAGCAGTACTTC. Its translation is CASSASVAYEQYF.